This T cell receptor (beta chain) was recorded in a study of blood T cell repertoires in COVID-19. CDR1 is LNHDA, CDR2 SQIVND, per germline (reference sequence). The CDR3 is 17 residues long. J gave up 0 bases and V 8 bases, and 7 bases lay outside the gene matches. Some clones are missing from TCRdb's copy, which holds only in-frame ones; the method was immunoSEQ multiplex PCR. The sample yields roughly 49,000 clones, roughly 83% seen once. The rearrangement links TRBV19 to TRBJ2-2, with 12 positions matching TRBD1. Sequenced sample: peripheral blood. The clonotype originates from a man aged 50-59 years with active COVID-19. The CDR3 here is CASFSGTGGANTGELFF. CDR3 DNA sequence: TGTGCCAGTTTTTCCGGGACAGGGGGCGCGAACACCGGGGAGCTGTTTTTT.